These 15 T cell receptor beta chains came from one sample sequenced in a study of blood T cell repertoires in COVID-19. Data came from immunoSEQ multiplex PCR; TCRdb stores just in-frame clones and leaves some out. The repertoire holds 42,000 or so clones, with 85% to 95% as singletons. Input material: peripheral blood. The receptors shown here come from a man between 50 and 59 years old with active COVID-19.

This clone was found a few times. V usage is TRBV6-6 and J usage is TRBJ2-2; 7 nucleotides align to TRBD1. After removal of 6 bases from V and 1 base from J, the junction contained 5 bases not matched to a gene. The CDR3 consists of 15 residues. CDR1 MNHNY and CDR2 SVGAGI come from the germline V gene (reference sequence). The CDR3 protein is CASSGTDKNTGELFF. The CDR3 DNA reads TGTGCCAGCAGCGGGACAGATAAGAACACCGGGGAGCTGTTTTTT.

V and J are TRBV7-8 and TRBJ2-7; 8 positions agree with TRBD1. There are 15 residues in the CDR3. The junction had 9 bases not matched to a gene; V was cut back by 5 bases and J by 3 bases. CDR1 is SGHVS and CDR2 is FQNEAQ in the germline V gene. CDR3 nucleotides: TGTGCCAGCAGCAGATCCGGGACAGGCCACTACGAGCAGTACTTC. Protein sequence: CASSRSGTGHYEQYF.

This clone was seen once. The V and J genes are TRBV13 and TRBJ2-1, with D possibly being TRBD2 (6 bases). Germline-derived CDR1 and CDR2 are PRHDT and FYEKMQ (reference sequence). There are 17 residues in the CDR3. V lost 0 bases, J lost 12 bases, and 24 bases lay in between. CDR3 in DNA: TGTGCCAGCAGCTTAGGCCGTGGGGGTAGCGGTACAAAAGGGCAGTTCTTC. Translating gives CASSLGRGGSGTKGQFF.

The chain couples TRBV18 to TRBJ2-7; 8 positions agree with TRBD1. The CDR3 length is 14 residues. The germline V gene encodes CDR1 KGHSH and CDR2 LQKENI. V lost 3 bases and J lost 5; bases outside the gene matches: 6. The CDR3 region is CASSPDRGGHEQYF. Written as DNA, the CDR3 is TGTGCCAGCTCACCCGACAGGGGAGGCCACGAGCAGTACTTC.

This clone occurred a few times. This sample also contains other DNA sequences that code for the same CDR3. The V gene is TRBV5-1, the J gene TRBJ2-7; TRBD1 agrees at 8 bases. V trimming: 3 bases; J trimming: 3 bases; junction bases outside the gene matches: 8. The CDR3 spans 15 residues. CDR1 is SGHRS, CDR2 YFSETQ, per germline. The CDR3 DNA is TGCGCCAGCAGCTCGGGGACAGGACCCTTCTACGAGCAGTACTTC. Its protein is CASSSGTGPFYEQYF.

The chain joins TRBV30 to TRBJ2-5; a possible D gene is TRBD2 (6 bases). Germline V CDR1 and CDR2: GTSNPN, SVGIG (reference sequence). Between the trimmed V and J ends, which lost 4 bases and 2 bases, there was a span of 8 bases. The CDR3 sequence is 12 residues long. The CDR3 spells CAWKAGQETQYF. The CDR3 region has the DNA TGTGCCTGGAAGGCGGGGCAAGAGACCCAGTACTTC.

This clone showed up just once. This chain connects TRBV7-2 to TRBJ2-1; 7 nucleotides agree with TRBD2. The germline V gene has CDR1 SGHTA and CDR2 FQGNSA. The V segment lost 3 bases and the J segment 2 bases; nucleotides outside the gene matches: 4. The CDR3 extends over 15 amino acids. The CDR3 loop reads CASSLLAGPYNEQFF. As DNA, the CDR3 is TGTGCCAGCAGCTTGTTAGCGGGTCCCTACAATGAGCAGTTCTTC.

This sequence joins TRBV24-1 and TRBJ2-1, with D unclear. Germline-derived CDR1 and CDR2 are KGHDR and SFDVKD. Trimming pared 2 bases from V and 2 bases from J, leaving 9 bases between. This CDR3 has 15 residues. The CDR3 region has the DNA TGTGCCACCAGTGATTCCGTCGGTCCCTACAATGAGCAGTTCTTC. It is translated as CATSDSVGPYNEQFF.

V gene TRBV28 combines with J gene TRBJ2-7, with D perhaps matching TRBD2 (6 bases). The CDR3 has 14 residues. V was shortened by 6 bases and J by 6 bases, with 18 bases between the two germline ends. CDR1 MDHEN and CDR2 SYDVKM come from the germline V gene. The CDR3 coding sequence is TGTGCCAGCAGATCCGGCGGCGGGGCCTCCGAGCAGTACTTC. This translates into CASRSGGGASEQYF.

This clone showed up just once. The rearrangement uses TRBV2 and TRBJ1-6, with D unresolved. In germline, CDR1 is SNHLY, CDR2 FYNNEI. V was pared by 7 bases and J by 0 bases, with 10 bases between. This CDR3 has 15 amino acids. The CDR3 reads CASTQTSSYNSPLHF. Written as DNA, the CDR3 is TGTGCCAGCACACAGACGAGCTCCTATAATTCACCCCTCCACTTT. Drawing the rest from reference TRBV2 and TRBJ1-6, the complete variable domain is EPEVTQTPSHQVTQMGQEVILRCVPISNHLYFYWYRQILGQKVEFLVSFYNNEISEKSEIFDDQFSVERPDGSNFTLKIRSTKLEDSAMYFCASTQTSSYNSPLHFGNGTRLTVT.

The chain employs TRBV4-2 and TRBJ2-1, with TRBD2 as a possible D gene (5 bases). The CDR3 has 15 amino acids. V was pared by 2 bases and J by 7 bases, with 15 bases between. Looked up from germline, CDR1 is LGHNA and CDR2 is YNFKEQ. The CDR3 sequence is CASSQRVLAGNEQFF. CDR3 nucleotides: TGTGCCAGCAGCCAAAGGGTCCTAGCAGGAAATGAGCAGTTCTTC.

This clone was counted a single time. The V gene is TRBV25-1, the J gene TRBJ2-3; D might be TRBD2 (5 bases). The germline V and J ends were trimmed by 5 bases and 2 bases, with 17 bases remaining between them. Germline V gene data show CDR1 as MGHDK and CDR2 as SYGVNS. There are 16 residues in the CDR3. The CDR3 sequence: CASSPSRGNPTDTQYF. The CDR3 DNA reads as TGTGCCAGCAGTCCCTCGAGAGGGAACCCCACAGATACGCAGTATTTT.

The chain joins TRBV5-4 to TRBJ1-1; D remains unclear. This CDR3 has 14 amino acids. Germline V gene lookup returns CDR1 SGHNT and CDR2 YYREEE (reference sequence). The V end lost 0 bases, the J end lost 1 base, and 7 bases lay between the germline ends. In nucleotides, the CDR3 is TGTGCCAGCAGCTTGGCCAGGAAGAACACTGAAGCTTTCTTT. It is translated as CASSLARKNTEAFF.

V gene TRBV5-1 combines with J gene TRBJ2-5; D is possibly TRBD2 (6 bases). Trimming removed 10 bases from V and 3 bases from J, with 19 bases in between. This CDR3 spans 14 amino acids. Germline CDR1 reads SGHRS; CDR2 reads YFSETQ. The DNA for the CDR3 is TGCGCCTCAGGCCGGGAGCCCGGTGAAGAGACCCAGTACTTC. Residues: CASGREPGEETQYF.

As DNA, the CDR3 is TGCGCCAGCAGCTTGGCTGGGACTAGTGGGTTCAATGAGCAGTTCTTC. Translating it yields CASSLAGTSGFNEQFF. The chain is built from TRBV5-1 and TRBJ2-1, with 8 bases that match TRBD2. From germline, CDR1 is SGHRS and CDR2 YFSETQ. This CDR3 comprises 16 residues. The trim removed 0 bases at V and 6 bases at J, leaving 8 bases unmatched.